This T cell receptor (beta chain) was retrieved from a study of technical replicates of blood from a few donors. Clones were read by immunoSEQ multiplex PCR, and TCRdb kept only the in-frame ones, dropping some. The sample yields more than 65,000 clones, about 97% seen once. The sample consisted of T cells isolated from PBMCs. The TCR sequence derives from a human donor in good health.

The CDR3 sequence: CASSPEGGTGWNIQYF. In DNA, the CDR3 is TGTGCCAGTAGTCCGGAGGGAGGGACAGGGTGGAACATTCAGTACTTC. V and J are TRBV19 and TRBJ2-4; 9 positions match TRBD1. This CDR3 has 16 amino acids. Germline V gene sequence: CDR1 LNHDA, CDR2 SQIVND (reference sequence). Unmatched junction bases numbered 12, after V lost 5 bases and J lost 7 bases. Drawing the rest from reference TRBV19 and TRBJ2-4, the complete variable domain is DGGITQSPKYLFRKEGQNVTLSCEQNLNHDAMYWYRQDPGQGLRLIYYSQIVNDFQKGDIAEGYSVSREKKESFPLTVTSAQKNPTAFYLCASSPEGGTGWNIQYFGAGTRLSVL.